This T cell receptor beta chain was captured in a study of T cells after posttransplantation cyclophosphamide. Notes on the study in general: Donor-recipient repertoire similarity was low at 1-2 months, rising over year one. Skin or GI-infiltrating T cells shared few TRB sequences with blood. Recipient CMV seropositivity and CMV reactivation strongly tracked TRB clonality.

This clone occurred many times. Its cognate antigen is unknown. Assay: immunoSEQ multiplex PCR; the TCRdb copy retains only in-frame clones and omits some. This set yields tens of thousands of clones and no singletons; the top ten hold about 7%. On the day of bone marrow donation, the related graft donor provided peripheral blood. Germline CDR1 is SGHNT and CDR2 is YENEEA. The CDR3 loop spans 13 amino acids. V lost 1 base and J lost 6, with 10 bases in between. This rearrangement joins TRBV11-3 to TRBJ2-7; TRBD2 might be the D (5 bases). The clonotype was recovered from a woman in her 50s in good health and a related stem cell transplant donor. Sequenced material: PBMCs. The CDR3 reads CASSLVTKSEQYF. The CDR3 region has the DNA TGTGCCAGCAGCTTAGTGACTAAATCCGAGCAGTACTTC.